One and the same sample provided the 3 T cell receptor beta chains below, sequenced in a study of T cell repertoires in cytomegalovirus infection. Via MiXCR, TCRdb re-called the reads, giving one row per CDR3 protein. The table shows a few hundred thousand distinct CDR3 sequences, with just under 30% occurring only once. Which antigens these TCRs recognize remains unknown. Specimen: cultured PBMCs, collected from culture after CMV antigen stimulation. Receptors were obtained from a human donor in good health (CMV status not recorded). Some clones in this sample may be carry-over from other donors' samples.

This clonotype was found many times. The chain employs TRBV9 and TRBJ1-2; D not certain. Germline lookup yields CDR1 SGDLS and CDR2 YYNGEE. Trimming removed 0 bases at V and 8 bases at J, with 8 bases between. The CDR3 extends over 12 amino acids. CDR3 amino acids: CASSVELGGYTF. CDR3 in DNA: TGTGCCAGCAGCGTAGAGCTGGGCGGCTACACCTTC.

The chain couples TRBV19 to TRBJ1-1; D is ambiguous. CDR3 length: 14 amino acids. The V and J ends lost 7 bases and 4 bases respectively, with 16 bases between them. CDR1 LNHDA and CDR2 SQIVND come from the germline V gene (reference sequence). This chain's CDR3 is CASIRTVESTEAFF. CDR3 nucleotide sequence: TGTGCCAGTATCCGGACGGTAGAGAGCACTGAAGCTTTCTTT.

CDR3 amino acids: CASSSGQGLTSGSYNEQFF. The CDR3 DNA is TGTGCCAGCAGCTCGGGACAGGGGTTGACTAGCGGGAGCTACAATGAGCAGTTCTTC. The genes are TRBV7-9 and TRBJ2-1, with 12 bases lining up with TRBD2. Trimming took 4 bases from V and 3 from J; bases not matched to a gene: 13. Per germline, CDR1 SEHNR and CDR2 FQNEAQ (reference sequence). The CDR3 is 19 residues long.